The 26 T cell receptor beta chains below were found in one sample sequenced in a study of cytotoxic CD8 clonotypes in ibrutinib-treated CLL. Profiling relied on immunoSEQ multiplex PCR, and the TCRdb table lists in-frame clones only, not all of them. The sample carries some 300,000 clones, 70% to 80% recorded once. The sample was PBMCs, taken before ibrutinib treatment. The source of these receptors is a human donor with chronic lymphocytic leukemia.

This chain uses TRBV6-5 with TRBJ2-5; 15 bases fit TRBD2. V lost 4 bases, J lost 5 bases, and 5 bases stayed unmatched. CDR3 size: 16 residues. Per the germline V gene, CDR1 is MNHEY and CDR2 is SVGAGI. The DNA for the CDR3 is TGTGCCAGCAGTTCAGGACTAGCGGGAGGGTTGGAGACCCAGTACTTC. Protein sequence: CASSSGLAGGLETQYF.

This clone was detected a few times. The chain employs TRBV7-9 and TRBJ1-3; D remains ambiguous. The V and J ends lost 5 bases and 0 bases respectively, with 11 bases between them. The germline CDR1 and CDR2 sequences are SEHNR and FQNEAQ (reference sequence). This CDR3 comprises 15 residues. Written as DNA, the CDR3 is TGTGCCAGCAGCATCGACGGGTTCTCTGGAAACACCATATATTTT. Protein product: CASSIDGFSGNTIYF.

The V gene is TRBV7-3, the J gene TRBJ1-2; 8 nucleotides align to TRBD1. With 2 bases clipped from V and 11 bases from J, the junction kept 10 bases outside the gene matches. CDR1 and CDR2 (germline): SGHTA, FQGTGA. CDR3 length equals 14 residues. CDR3 protein: CASSLGRRTGPYTF. CDR3 nucleotide sequence: TGTGCCAGCAGCTTAGGGAGAAGGACAGGGCCTTACACCTTC.

The sample holds a few counts of this clone. The chain is built from TRBV2 and TRBJ2-5; D is undetermined. With 5 bases removed from V and 5 bases from J, the gap between germline ends came to 6 bases. The CDR3 has 11 amino acids. Looked up from germline, CDR1 is SNHLY and CDR2 is FYNNEI. CDR3 coding DNA: TGTGCCAGCAGTCTAGGGGAGACCCAGTACTTC. This codes for CASSLGETQYF.

The gene calls are TRBV10-3 and TRBJ2-7; tentatively, D is TRBD2 (5 bases). The germline V gene encodes CDR1 ENHRY and CDR2 SYGVKD. Trimming took 4 bases from V and 6 from J, leaving 19 bases between them. The CDR3 length is 15 residues. The CDR3 reads CAISVDGGRRREQYF. In DNA, the CDR3 is TGTGCCATCAGTGTAGACGGAGGCCGTCGTCGCGAGCAGTACTTC.

This clone was counted a single time. The chain joins TRBV6-1 to TRBJ1-5, with 9 bases matching TRBD1. The CDR3 contains 15 residues. Germline assignment: CDR1 MNHNS and CDR2 SASEGT. Unmatched junction bases numbered 7, after V lost 6 bases and J lost 4 bases. Here the CDR3 DNA reads TGTGCCAGCAGACCGGGACAGGGAATGAATCAGCCCCAGCATTTT. This translates into CASRPGQGMNQPQHF.

The chain is built from TRBV18 and TRBJ2-2; the match to TRBD2 covers 8 bases. Losses at the gene ends were 6 bases for V and 5 bases for J; bases not matched to a gene: 14. Germline V gene data show CDR1 as KGHSH and CDR2 as LQKENI. This CDR3 is built from 17 residues. The CDR3: CASSHRPAGDGTGELFF. In nucleotides, the CDR3 is TGTGCCAGCTCCCACCGTCCAGCGGGAGATGGGACCGGGGAGCTGTTTTTT.

This clone appeared many times. The chain couples TRBV10-2 to TRBJ1-2, with D unclear. CDR1 WSHSY and CDR2 SAAADI come from the germline V gene. This CDR3 contains 12 residues. V was trimmed by 9 bases and J by 4 bases, leaving 12 bases between them. The CDR3 sequence: CASRTDSYGYTF. The CDR3 DNA sequence: TGCGCCAGTAGAACAGACTCCTATGGCTACACCTTC.

The rearrangement links TRBV6-5 to TRBJ2-2; D not certain. Germline CDR1 MNHEY, CDR2 SVGAGI. V gave up 2 bases and J gave up 7 bases, with 8 bases separating them. The CDR3 covers 13 residues. This CDR3 reads CASSYPGSGELFF. The CDR3 DNA reads TGTGCCAGCAGTTACCCCGGTAGCGGGGAGCTGTTTTTT.

V is TRBV6-5 and J is TRBJ2-2, with 11 nucleotides matching TRBD1. V lost 5 bases and J lost 7; bases outside the gene matches: 3. Germline assignment: CDR1 MNHEY and CDR2 SVGAGI. This CDR3 contains 14 residues. CDR3 nucleotides: TGTGCCAGCAGTAGGACAGGGGGCTTCGGGGAGCTGTTTTTT. Protein sequence: CASSRTGGFGELFF.

This chain joins TRBV6-1 and TRBJ2-2, with unresolved D. Germline loops: CDR1 MNHNS, CDR2 SASEGT. Trimming took 7 bases from V and 6 from J, leaving 9 bases between them. The CDR3 spans 12 residues. The CDR3 spells CASTYSSGELFF. CDR3 DNA: TGTGCCAGCACGTATTCTTCCGGGGAGCTGTTTTTT.

The chain is built from TRBV7-6 and TRBJ2-1, with D possibly matching TRBD2 (6 bases). There are 15 residues in the CDR3. V gave up 2 bases and J gave up 3 bases, with 11 bases separating them. Germline V gene data show CDR1 as SGHVS and CDR2 as FNYEAQ. CDR3 sequence: CASSLTAGYYNEQFF. CDR3 sequence (DNA): TGTGCCAGCAGCTTAACGGCGGGGTACTACAATGAGCAGTTCTTC.

The V and J genes are TRBV11-2 and TRBJ2-5; perhaps TRBD2 as D (5 bases). Germline loops: CDR1 SGHAT, CDR2 FQNNGV. The germline V and J ends were trimmed by 0 bases and 2 bases, with 16 bases remaining between them. CDR3 length: 17 amino acids. The CDR3, as DNA: TGTGCCAGCAGCTTAGATAGGAGTCTAGCAGAACAAGAGACCCAGTACTTC. Its protein is CASSLDRSLAEQETQYF.

The CDR3 DNA reads as TGTGCCAGCTCATCAACGGGACAGGGGGCGGGCGAGCAGTACTTC. Its protein product is CASSSTGQGAGEQYF. This sequence joins TRBV18 and TRBJ2-7; TRBD1 matches at 12 bases. The germline gives CDR1 KGHSH, CDR2 LQKENI. After removal of 5 bases from V and 6 bases from J, the junction contained 8 bases not matched to a gene. The length of the CDR3 is 15 residues.

The rearrangement uses TRBV5-1 and TRBJ2-5, with D perhaps being TRBD1 or TRBD2 (5 bases each). V was clipped by 4 bases and J by 2 bases, with 24 bases between them. Looked up from germline, CDR1 is SGHRS and CDR2 is YFSETQ. The CDR3 covers 18 residues. CDR3 in amino acids: CASSGIGWGSPAQETQYF. In nucleotides, the CDR3 is TGCGCCAGCAGCGGGATTGGTTGGGGGAGTCCAGCTCAAGAGACCCAGTACTTC.

The chain employs TRBV15 and TRBJ2-1; D remains unclear. The V and J ends lost 4 bases and 3 bases respectively, with 10 bases between them. This CDR3 has 14 amino acids. Germline V gene sequence: CDR1 LNHNV, CDR2 YYDKDF (reference sequence). This CDR3 reads CATSNRANYNEQFF. CDR3 DNA sequence: TGTGCCACCAGCAACCGGGCCAACTACAATGAGCAGTTCTTC. The full variable domain, in which reference TRBV15 and TRBJ2-1 provide the parts outside the CDR3, is DAMVIQNPRYQVTQFGKPVTLSCSQTLNHNVMYWYQQKSSQAPKLLFHYYDKDFNNEADTPDNFQSRRPNTSFCFLDIRSPGLGDTAMYLCATSNRANYNEQFFGPGTRLTVL.

The rearrangement uses TRBV6-4 and TRBJ1-5; D is undetermined. The ends were cut back, 5 bases at V and 1 base at J, with 6 bases in the middle. This CDR3 comprises 13 residues. Germline CDR1 and CDR2: MRHNA and SNTAGT. CDR3 bases: TGTGCCAGCAGTCGGGAAAGCAATCAGCCCCAGCATTTT. It encodes CASSRESNQPQHF.

The chain's CDR3 is CASTFPRGTGETQYF. Here the CDR3 DNA reads TGTGCCAGCACCTTTCCCCGGGGGACAGGGGAGACCCAGTACTTC. V usage is TRBV2 and J usage is TRBJ2-5; the match to TRBD1 covers 9 bases. Looked up from germline, CDR1 is SNHLY and CDR2 is FYNNEI. The CDR3 is 15 residues long. J lost 5 bases, V lost 7 bases, and 11 bases had no gene match.

This chain links TRBV6-6 with TRBJ2-3, with TRBD2 identical over 7 bases. The germline gives CDR1 MNHNY, CDR2 SVGAGI (reference sequence). The CDR3 contains 16 residues. J gave up 2 bases and V 10 bases, and 15 bases lay outside the gene matches. The CDR3 protein is CATLKLGGGPTDTQYF. CDR3 bases: TGTGCCACCCTAAAGCTTGGGGGAGGGCCCACAGATACGCAGTATTTT.

This clone was observed once. The chain employs TRBV7-9 and TRBJ1-2, with D possibly matching TRBD1 (6 bases). Germline V gives CDR1 SEHNR, CDR2 FQNEAQ (reference sequence). The CDR3 loop spans 13 amino acids. The V end lost 5 bases, the J end lost 4 bases, and 11 bases lay between the germline ends. CDR3 sequence (DNA): TGTGCCAGCAGCCCGGGACACCTCTATGGCTACACCTTC. Translation: CASSPGHLYGYTF.

The rearrangement links TRBV27 to TRBJ2-2, with TRBD1 matching over 10 bases. The CDR3 consists of 17 residues. V lost 5 bases to trimming and J lost 5 bases; unmatched junction nucleotides: 11. Germline values: CDR1 MNHEY, CDR2 SMNVEV (reference sequence). The CDR3 nucleotides are TGTGCCAGCAGTCCCTCTAAAGGACAGGGGGTAACCGGGGAGCTGTTTTTT. Translation: CASSPSKGQGVTGELFF.

The V gene is TRBV7-8, the J gene TRBJ2-5; a possible D gene is TRBD2 (5 bases). The CDR3 spans 13 residues. The germline V gene encodes CDR1 SGHVS and CDR2 FQNEAQ. V lost 5 bases and J 6 bases, leaving 13 bases between the germline ends. The CDR3 here is CASSPQSGKTQYF. DNA of the CDR3: TGTGCCAGCAGCCCCCAGTCCGGGAAGACCCAGTACTTC.

The chain joins TRBV7-8 to TRBJ2-6, with D unresolved. The V gene lost 3 bases and the J gene lost 0 bases, with 9 bases spanning the gap. Germline V gene lookup returns CDR1 SGHVS and CDR2 FQNEAQ. This CDR3 has 16 residues. The CDR3 spells CASSFQSNSGANVLTF. The CDR3 bases are TGTGCCAGCAGCTTCCAAAGTAACTCTGGGGCCAACGTCCTGACTTTC.

This clone was recorded only once. The V gene is TRBV9, the J gene TRBJ2-7; a possible D gene is TRBD2 (5 bases). The germline gives CDR1 SGDLS, CDR2 YYNGEE. Trimming took off 0 bases at V and 6 bases at J, with 13 bases between the two ends. The CDR3 runs 14 residues. The CDR3 DNA reads as TGTGCCAGCAGCGTAGGTTTAGCGTTGGGCGAGCAGTACTTC. As protein: CASSVGLALGEQYF.

The genes are TRBV30 and TRBJ2-7; 9 bases line up with TRBD2. The germline gives CDR1 GTSNPN, CDR2 SVGIG (reference sequence). Trimming cost V 0 bases and J 5 bases; bases outside gene matches: 5. The CDR3 is 14 amino acids. The CDR3 is CAWSVLAGRDEQYF. The CDR3 coding sequence is TGTGCCTGGAGTGTGCTAGCGGGAAGGGACGAGCAGTACTTC.

The chain recombines TRBV27 with TRBJ1-1; no reliable D call. Germline CDR1 MNHEY, CDR2 SMNVEV (reference sequence). This CDR3 region has 14 residues. Trimming took 0 bases from V and 5 from J, leaving 10 bases between them. The CDR3 is CASSLSRARTEAFF. CDR3 in DNA: TGTGCCAGCAGTTTATCGCGGGCAAGGACTGAAGCTTTCTTT.